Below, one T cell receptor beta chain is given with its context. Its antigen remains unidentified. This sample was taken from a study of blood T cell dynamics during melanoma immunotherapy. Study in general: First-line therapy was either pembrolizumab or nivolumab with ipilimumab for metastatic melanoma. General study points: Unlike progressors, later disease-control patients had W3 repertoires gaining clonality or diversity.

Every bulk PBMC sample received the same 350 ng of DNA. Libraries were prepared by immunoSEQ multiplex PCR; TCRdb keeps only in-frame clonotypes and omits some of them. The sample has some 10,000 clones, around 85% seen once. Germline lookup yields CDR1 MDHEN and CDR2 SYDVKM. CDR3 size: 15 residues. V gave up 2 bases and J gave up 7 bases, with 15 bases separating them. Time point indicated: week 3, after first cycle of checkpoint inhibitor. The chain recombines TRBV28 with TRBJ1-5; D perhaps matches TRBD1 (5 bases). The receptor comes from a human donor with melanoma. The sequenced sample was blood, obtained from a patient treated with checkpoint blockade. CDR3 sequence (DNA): TGTGCCAGCAGTTTAGGGGGGAGCAGTCACCAGCCCCAGCATTTT. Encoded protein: CASSLGGSSHQPQHF.